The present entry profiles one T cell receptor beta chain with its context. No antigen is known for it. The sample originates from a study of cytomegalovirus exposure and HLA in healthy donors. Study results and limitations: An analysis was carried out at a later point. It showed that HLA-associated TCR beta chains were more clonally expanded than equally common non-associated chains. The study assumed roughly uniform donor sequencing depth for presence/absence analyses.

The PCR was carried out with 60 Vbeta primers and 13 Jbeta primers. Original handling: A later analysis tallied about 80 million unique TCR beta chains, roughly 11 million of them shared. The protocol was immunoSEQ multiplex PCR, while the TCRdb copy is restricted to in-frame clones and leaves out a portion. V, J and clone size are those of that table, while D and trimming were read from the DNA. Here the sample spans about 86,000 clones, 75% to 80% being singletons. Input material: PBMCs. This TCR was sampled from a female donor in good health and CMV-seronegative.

The CDR3 DNA reads TGTGCCAGCAGCTTAGATCCGCCTAGCGGGAGGGCCAAAAACATTCAGTACTTC. Protein: CASSLDPPSGRAKNIQYF. This chain uses TRBV11-2 with TRBJ2-4; 11 bases are shared with TRBD2. Germline values: CDR1 SGHAT, CDR2 FQNNGV. V shed 0 bases, J shed 1 base, and the junction held 5 bases outside the gene matches. This CDR3 region has 18 residues.